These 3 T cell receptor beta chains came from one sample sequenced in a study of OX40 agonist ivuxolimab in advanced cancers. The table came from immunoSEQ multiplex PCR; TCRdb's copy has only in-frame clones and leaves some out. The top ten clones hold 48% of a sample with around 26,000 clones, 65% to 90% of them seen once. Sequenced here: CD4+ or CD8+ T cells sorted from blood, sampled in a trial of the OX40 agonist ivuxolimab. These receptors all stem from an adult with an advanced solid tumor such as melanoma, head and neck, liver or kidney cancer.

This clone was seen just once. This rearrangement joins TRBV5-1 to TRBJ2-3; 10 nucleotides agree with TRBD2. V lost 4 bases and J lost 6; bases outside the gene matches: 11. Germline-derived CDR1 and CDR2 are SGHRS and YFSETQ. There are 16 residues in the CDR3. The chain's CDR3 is CASSPGPPSGGDTQYF. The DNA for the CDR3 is TGCGCCAGCAGCCCCGGCCCGCCTAGCGGGGGCGATACGCAGTATTTT.

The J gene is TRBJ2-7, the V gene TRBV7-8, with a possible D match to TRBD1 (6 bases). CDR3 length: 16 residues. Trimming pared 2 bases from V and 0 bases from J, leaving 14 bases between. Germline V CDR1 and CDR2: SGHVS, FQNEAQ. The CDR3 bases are TGTGCCAGCAGCTTAAAAGCCGGACAGAGCTCCTACGAGCAGTACTTC. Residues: CASSLKAGQSSYEQYF.

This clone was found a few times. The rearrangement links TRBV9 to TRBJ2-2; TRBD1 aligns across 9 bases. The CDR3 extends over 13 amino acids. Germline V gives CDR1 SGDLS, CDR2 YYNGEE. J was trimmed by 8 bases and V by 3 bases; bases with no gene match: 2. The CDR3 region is CASSDRGRGELFF. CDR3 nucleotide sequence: TGTGCCAGCAGCGACAGGGGGCGAGGGGAGCTGTTTTTT.